The 16 T cell receptor beta chains listed next were all sequenced from one sample in a study of blood T cell repertoires in COVID-19. Produced via immunoSEQ multiplex PCR; TCRdb's table is partial and in-frame only. The data hold 250,000 to 350,000 clones, with roughly 87% observed a single time. Specimen: peripheral blood. These receptors were collected from a man aged 18 to 35 with active or convalescent COVID-19.

The V gene is TRBV7-6, the J gene TRBJ2-3; 9 nucleotides align to TRBD2. Germline V lookup: CDR1 SGHVS, CDR2 FNYEAQ. This CDR3 spans 18 amino acids. Trimming took 1 base from V and 0 from J; bases not matched to a gene: 8. In DNA form, the CDR3 reads TGTGCCAGCAGCTTAGTTTCTAGCGGGGACGCTAGCACAGATACGCAGTATTTT. Protein product: CASSLVSSGDASTDTQYF.

The chain combines TRBV3-1 (or the pseudogene TRBV3-2) with TRBJ2-7; D is ambiguous. V dropped 1 base and J dropped 4 bases, with 17 bases sitting between them. Germline V gives CDR1 LGHDT, CDR2 YNNKEL (reference sequence). The CDR3 contains 16 residues. DNA of the CDR3: TGTGCCAGCAGCCAAGTACCCTCCGCGGCTCGATACGAGCAGTACTTC. Protein: CASSQVPSAARYEQYF.

This clone has ten or more counts. The chain uses TRBV6-6 and TRBJ1-4, with D unresolved. The CDR3 runs to 14 residues. The V gene lost 4 bases and the J gene lost 0 bases, with 6 bases spanning the gap. CDR1 MNHNY and CDR2 SVGAGI come from the germline V gene (reference sequence). This CDR3 is CASSFTATNEKLFF. CDR3 coding DNA: TGTGCCAGCAGTTTTACGGCAACTAATGAAAAACTGTTTTTT.

The chain is built from TRBV5-1 and TRBJ1-6, with no clear D. The CDR3 totals 17 residues. The V and J ends lost 4 bases and 0 bases respectively, with 14 bases between them. Looked up from germline, CDR1 is SGHRS and CDR2 is YFSETQ. This CDR3 reads CASSPRGRVSYNSPLHF. As DNA, the CDR3 is TGCGCCAGCAGCCCGCGGGGAAGAGTCTCCTATAATTCACCCCTCCACTTT.

The V call is TRBV7-9, the J call TRBJ1-1, with a weak D call TRBD1 (6 bases). The germline V gene has CDR1 SEHNR and CDR2 FQNEAQ (reference sequence). The CDR3 contains 14 residues. The V gene lost 5 bases and the J gene lost 1 base, with 11 bases spanning the gap. CDR3 residues: CASSHRQENTEAFF. The DNA of the CDR3 is TGTGCCAGCAGCCACCGACAGGAGAACACTGAAGCTTTCTTT.

The chain employs TRBV6-4 and TRBJ1-5, with D unresolved. The V gene's germline CDR1 is MRHNA and CDR2 SNTAGT. CDR3 length equals 17 residues. V was pared by 0 bases and J by 2 bases, with 14 bases between. This CDR3 reads CASSDSSSILCNQPQHF. The CDR3 DNA reads TGTGCCAGCAGTGACTCGTCGTCTATTTTATGCAATCAGCCCCAGCATTTT.

The gene calls are TRBV2 and TRBJ1-1; D is uncertain. Per germline, CDR1 SNHLY and CDR2 FYNNEI. The CDR3 is made up of 13 amino acids. V was pared by 5 bases and J by 5 bases, with 12 bases between. The CDR3 reads CASSIGDWTEAFF. CDR3 DNA: TGTGCCAGCAGTATCGGGGATTGGACTGAAGCTTTCTTT.

The rearrangement uses TRBV20-1 and TRBJ1-5; D is ambiguous. V was clipped by 3 bases and J by 0 bases, with 9 bases between them. This CDR3 contains 14 residues. Germline CDR1 is DFQATT and CDR2 is SNEGSKA (reference sequence). The CDR3 reads CSASRRYSNQPQHF. CDR3 DNA: TGCAGTGCTAGTCGGCGGTATAGCAATCAGCCCCAGCATTTT.

The chain joins TRBV28 to TRBJ2-7, with TRBD2 as a possible D gene (6 bases). In germline, CDR1 is MDHEN, CDR2 SYDVKM. This CDR3 is built from 14 residues. V shed 6 bases and J shed 2 bases, with 14 bases lying between them. In DNA form, the CDR3 reads TGTGCCAGCAGGCCTACTAGCTCGGCCTACGAGCAGTACTTC. It codes for CASRPTSSAYEQYF.

V usage is TRBV11-2 and J usage is TRBJ2-4, with 11 bases fitting TRBD2. Germline-derived CDR1 and CDR2 are SGHAT and FQNNGV. This CDR3 has 17 amino acids. J was trimmed by 0 bases and V by 5 bases; bases with no gene match: 6. The CDR3 sequence: CASSRLAGNLAKNIQYF. The CDR3, as DNA: TGTGCCAGCAGCCGACTAGCGGGAAACCTAGCCAAAAACATTCAGTACTTC.

V gene TRBV7-8 combines with J gene TRBJ2-7; the match to TRBD2 covers 12 bases. Trimming took 5 bases from V and 4 from J; bases not matched to a gene: 6. This CDR3 contains 15 residues. Per the germline V gene, CDR1 is SGHVS and CDR2 is FQNEAQ. CDR3 coding DNA: TGTGCCAGCAGCCCCCGGACTAGCGGGACATACGAGCAGTACTTC. This encodes CASSPRTSGTYEQYF.

The CDR3 DNA reads as TGTGCCACCAGCAGAAAGGGGACTAATGAAAAACTGTTTTTT. Its translation is CATSRKGTNEKLFF. V and J are TRBV15 and TRBJ1-4, with D maybe TRBD1 (5 bases). The CDR3 spans 14 residues. V lost 2 bases, J lost 2 bases, and 6 bases lay in between. Germline assignment: CDR1 LNHNV and CDR2 YYDKDF (reference sequence).

The rearrangement uses TRBV4-1 and TRBJ1-1; 8 bases are shared with TRBD1. After removal of 0 bases from V and 7 bases from J, the junction contained 7 bases not matched to a gene. The germline CDR1 and CDR2 sequences are MGHRA and YSYEKL. This CDR3 is built from 15 residues. The CDR3 DNA reads TGCGCCAGCAGCCAAGATCAGGGGGCGTTAAATGAAGCTTTCTTT. Residues: CASSQDQGALNEAFF.

The V gene is TRBV28, the J gene TRBJ2-7; TRBD2 is a possible D gene (5 bases). Germline loops: CDR1 MDHEN, CDR2 SYDVKM. Trimming left V 2 bases short and J 3 bases short, with 11 bases between. The CDR3 sequence is 14 residues long. In nucleotides, the CDR3 is TGTGCCAGCAGTTTAGGTGAGGGCGACTACGAGCAGTACTTC. This codes for CASSLGEGDYEQYF.

V usage is TRBV28 and J usage is TRBJ1-2; weak D call: TRBD1 (5 bases). This CDR3 has 13 amino acids. Trimming shortened V by 6 bases and J by 7 bases, and 15 bases separated the two germline ends. Germline V CDR1 and CDR2: MDHEN, SYDVKM. As DNA, the CDR3 is TGTGCCAGCAGCATGGAAACAGGATTTGGCTACACCTTC. This gives the protein CASSMETGFGYTF.

Regarding this clone: One end of the junction is discordant with germline, which a read error may explain. The chain employs TRBV29-1 and TRBJ2-7; 9 nucleotides agree with TRBD1. Germline loops: CDR1 SQVTM, CDR2 ANQGSEA. This CDR3 is 14 amino acids long. The CDR3 protein is CSVEGQGSSYEQYF. The CDR3 region has the DNA TGCAGCGTCGAAGGACAGGGGAGCTCCTACGAGCAGTACTTC.